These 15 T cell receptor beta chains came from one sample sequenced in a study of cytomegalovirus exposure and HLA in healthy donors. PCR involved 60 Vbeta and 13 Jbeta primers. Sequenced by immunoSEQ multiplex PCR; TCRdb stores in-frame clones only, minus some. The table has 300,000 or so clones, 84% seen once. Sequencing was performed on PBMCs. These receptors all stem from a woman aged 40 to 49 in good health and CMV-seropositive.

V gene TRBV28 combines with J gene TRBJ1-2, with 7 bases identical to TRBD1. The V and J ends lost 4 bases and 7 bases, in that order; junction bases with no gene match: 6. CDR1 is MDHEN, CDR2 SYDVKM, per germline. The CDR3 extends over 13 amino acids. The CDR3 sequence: CASSSLDRAGYTF. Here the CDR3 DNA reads TGTGCCAGCAGTTCCCTAGACAGGGCTGGCTACACCTTC.

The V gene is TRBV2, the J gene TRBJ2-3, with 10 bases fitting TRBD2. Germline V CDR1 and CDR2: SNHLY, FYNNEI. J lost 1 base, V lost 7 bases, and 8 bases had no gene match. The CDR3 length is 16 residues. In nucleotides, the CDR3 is TGTGCCAGCACCCTCCTTGGGACTAGCGGCACAGATACGCAGTATTTT. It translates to CASTLLGTSGTDTQYF.

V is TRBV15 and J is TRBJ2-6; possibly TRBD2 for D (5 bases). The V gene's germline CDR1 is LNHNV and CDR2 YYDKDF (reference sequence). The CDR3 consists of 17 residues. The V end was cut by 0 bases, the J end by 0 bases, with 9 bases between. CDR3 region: CATSRDIRGSGANVLTF. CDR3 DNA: TGTGCCACCAGCAGAGATATCCGGGGCTCTGGGGCCAACGTCCTGACTTTC.

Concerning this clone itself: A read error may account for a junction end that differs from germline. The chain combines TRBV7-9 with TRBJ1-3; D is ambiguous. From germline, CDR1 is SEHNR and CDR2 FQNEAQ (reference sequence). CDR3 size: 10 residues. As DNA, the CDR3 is TGTTCCAGCAGCCCTCGGGAATTATATTTT. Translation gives CSSSPRELYF. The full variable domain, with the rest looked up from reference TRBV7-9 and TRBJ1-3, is DTGVSQNPRHKITKRGQNVTFRCDPISEHNRLYWYRQTLGQGPEFLTYFQNEAQLEKSRLLSDRFSAERPKGSFSTLEIQRTEQGDSAMYLCSSSPRELYFGEGSWLTVV.

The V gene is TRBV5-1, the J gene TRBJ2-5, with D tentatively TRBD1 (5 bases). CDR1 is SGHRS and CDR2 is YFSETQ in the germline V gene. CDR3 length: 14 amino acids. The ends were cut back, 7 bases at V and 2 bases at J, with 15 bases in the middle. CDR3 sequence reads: CASGYRLRQETQYF. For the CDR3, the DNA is TGCGCCAGCGGATACAGGCTCCGACAAGAGACCCAGTACTTC.

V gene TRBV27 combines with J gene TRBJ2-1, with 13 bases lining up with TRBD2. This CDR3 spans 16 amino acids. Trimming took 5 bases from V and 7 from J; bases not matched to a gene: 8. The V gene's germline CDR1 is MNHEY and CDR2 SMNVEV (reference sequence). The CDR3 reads CASSPPGLAGRNEQFF. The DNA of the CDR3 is TGTGCCAGCAGTCCCCCGGGACTAGCGGGACGAAATGAGCAGTTCTTC.

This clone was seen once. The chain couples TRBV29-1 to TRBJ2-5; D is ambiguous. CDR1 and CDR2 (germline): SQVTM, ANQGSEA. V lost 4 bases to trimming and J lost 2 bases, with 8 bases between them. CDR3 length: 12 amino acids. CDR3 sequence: CSVARSQETQYF. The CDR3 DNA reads TGCAGCGTTGCGAGGAGTCAAGAGACCCAGTACTTC. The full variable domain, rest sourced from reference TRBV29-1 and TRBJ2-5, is SAVISQKPSRDICQRGTSLTIQCQVDSQVTMMFWYRQQPGQSLTLIATANQGSEATYESGFVIDKFPISRPNLTFSTLTVSNMSPEDSSIYLCSVARSQETQYFGPGTRLLVL.

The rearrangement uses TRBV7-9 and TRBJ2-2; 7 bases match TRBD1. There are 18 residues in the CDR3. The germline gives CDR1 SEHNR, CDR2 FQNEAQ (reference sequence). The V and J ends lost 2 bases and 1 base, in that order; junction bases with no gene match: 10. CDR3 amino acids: CASSLSVFRQGNTGELFF. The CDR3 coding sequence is TGTGCCAGCAGCTTATCTGTCTTCAGACAGGGGAACACCGGGGAGCTGTTTTTT.

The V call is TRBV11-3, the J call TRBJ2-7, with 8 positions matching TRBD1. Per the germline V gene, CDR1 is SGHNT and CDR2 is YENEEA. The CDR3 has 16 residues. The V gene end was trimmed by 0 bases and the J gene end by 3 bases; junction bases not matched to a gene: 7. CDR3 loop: CASSLELFGTGYEQYF. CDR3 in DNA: TGTGCCAGCAGCTTAGAGCTTTTCGGGACAGGCTACGAGCAGTACTTC.

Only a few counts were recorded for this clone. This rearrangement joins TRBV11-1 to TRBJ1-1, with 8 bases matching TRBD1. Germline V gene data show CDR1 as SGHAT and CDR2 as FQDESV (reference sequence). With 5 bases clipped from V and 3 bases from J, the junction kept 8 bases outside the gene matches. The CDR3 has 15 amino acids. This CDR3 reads CASSHRTGYHTEAFF. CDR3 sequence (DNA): TGTGCCAGCAGCCATAGGACAGGGTATCACACTGAAGCTTTCTTT.

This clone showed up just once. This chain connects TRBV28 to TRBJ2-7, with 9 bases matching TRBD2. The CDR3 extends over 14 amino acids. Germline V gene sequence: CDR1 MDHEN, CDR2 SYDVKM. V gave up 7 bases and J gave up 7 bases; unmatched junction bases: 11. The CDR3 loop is CASIPGSGRSEQYF. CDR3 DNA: TGTGCCAGCATCCCGGGTAGCGGGAGAAGTGAGCAGTACTTC.

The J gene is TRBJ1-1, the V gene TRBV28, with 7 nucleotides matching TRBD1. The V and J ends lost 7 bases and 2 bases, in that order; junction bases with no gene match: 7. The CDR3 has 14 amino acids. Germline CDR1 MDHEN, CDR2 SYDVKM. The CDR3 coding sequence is TGTGCCAGCATTTCTGGGACAGTCAACACTGAAGCTTTCTTT. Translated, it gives CASISGTVNTEAFF.

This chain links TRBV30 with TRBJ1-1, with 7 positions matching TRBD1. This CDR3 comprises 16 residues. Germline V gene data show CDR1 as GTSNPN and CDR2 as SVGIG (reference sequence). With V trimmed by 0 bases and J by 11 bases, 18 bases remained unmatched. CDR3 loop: CAWSVQTTTGATGAFF. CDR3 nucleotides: TGTGCCTGGAGTGTACAGACGACTACAGGGGCCACGGGGGCTTTCTTT.

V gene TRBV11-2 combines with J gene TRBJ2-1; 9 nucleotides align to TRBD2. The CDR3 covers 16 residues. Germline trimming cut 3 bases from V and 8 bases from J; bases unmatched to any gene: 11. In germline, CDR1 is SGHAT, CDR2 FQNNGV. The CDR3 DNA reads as TGTGCCAGCAGCTTTAACCCTAGCGGGATTCGCTATGAGCAGTTCTTC. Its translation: CASSFNPSGIRYEQFF.

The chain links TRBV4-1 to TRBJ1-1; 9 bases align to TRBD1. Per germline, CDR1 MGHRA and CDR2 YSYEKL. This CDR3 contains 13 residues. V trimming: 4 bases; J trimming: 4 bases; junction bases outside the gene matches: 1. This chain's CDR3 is CASSPGQGTEAFF. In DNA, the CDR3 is TGCGCCAGCAGCCCGGGACAGGGCACTGAAGCTTTCTTT.